This T cell receptor beta chain is from a study of blood T cells in healthy people across ages. Study findings and constraints: Estimated diversity that came from one million T cells was considered an underestimate.

Points on this clonotype: The target antigen is unknown.

The second PCR ran about 6 to 12 cycles with a sample-barcoded 5' primer and J-beta primers. TCRdb ran MiXCR on the 5' RACE reads and lists one entry per CDR3 protein. The sample lists roughly 1,500,000 distinct CDR3 sequences; roughly 32% were seen once. The study drew donors from healthy Caucasian individuals in Russia aged 6 to 90. CDR1 is MNHEY, CDR2 SVGAGI, per germline. This CDR3 is built from 13 residues. V was trimmed by 9 bases and J by 5 bases, leaving 16 bases between them. This receptor was identified in a woman in her twenties or thirties in good health. The specimen sequenced was blood. The J gene is TRBJ2-5, the V gene TRBV6-5; TRBD1 or TRBD2 may be the D gene (7 bases each). The CDR3 bases are TGTGCCAGTACTCAGGGGGGGGCGGAGACCCAGTACTTC. This encodes CASTQGGAETQYF.